The present entry profiles one TCR beta chain with its context. The CDR3 is 16 residues long. Trimming left V 1 base short and J 0 bases short, with 12 bases between. Germline V lookup: CDR1 GTSNPN, CDR2 SVGIG (reference sequence). The protocol was immunoSEQ multiplex PCR, while the TCRdb copy is restricted to in-frame clones and leaves out a portion. The table includes about 97,000 clones, approximately 78% detected once. The data are from a study of blood T cell repertoires in COVID-19. This clonotype was obtained from a man in his fifties or sixties with active or convalescent COVID-19. The sample was peripheral blood. The chain couples TRBV30 to TRBJ1-4, with a tentative D call TRBD1 (5 bases). The CDR3 DNA reads as TGTGCCTGGAGTGGGAAGGGGACTGCAACTAATGAAAAACTGTTTTTT. It encodes CAWSGKGTATNEKLFF.